This T cell receptor (beta chain) appears in the sequencing data of a study of blood T cell repertoires in COVID-19. Study as a whole: COVID-19 samples, acute and convalescent, were from the United States, Italy and Spain. Sample material is recorded as cDNA or gDNA derived from T cells, B-cell-depleted T cells, or PBMCs.

Seattle patients were enrolled while actively infected and followed longitudinally. Original methodology: Reference gene primers were amplified, and this amplification served to estimate nucleated cell counts. Measured with immunoSEQ multiplex PCR; TCRdb has only the in-frame clones, and not every one. Clonal size and the V and J genes are those of that table, whereas D and trimming came from the DNA. The table shows around 310,000 clones, with 85% to 90% occurring only once. V shed 6 bases and J shed 7 bases, with 12 bases lying between them. The V gene's germline CDR1 is SQVTM and CDR2 ANQGSEA. The CDR3 loop spans 11 amino acids.

The receptor was isolated from a woman between 40 and 55 years old with COVID-19, enrolled during active disease. The chain is built from TRBV29-1 and TRBJ1-1, with D possibly TRBD1 on 5 matching bases. The sample comprised peripheral blood. CDR3 loop: CSVVTGGEAFF. The CDR3 region has the DNA TGCAGCGTGGTGACGGGGGGTGAAGCTTTCTTT.